The T cell receptor beta chain under discussion was sequenced for a study of T cells and Merkel cell carcinoma outcomes. Study-level results: Reportedly, T-cell repertoire with density predicts Merkel cell carcinoma outcomes.

CDR3 size: 13 residues. The V and J ends lost 5 bases and 6 bases, in that order; junction bases with no gene match: 4. In germline, CDR1 is SEHNR, CDR2 FQNEAQ (reference sequence). A word on this clone: Its target is not known.

Sequencing was performed with immunoSEQ multiplex PCR; in TCRdb, only in-frame clones are kept and a portion is missing. The sample yields about 6,000 clones, 60% to 85% seen once. This rearrangement joins TRBV7-9 to TRBJ2-7; 10 bases map to TRBD1. Material: tumor tissue from Merkel cell carcinoma. The receptor was isolated from a human donor with Merkel cell carcinoma. The CDR3 sequence: CASSRQGAGEQYF. CDR3 coding DNA: TGTGCCAGCAGCAGACAGGGGGCCGGCGAGCAGTACTTC.